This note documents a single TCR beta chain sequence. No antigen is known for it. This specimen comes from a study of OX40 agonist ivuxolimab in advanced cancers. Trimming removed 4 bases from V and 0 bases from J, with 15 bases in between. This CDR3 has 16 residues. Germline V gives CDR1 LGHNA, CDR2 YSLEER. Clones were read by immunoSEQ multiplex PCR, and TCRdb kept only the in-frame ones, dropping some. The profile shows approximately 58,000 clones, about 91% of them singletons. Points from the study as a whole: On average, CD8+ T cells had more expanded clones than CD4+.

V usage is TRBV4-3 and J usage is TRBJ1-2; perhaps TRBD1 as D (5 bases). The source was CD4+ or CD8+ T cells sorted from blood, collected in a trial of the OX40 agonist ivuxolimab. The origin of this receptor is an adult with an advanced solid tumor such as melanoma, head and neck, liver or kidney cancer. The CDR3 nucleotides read TGCGCCAGCAGCCCCCGCGGGACCATAGCTAACTATGGCTACACCTTC. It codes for CASSPRGTIANYGYTF.